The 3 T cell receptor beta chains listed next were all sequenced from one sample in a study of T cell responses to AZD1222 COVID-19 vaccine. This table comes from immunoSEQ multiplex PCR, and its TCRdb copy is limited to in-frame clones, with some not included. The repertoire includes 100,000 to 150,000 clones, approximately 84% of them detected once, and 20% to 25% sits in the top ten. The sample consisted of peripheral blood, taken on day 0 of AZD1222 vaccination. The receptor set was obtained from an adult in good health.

CDR3: CASSLGQGPWEQYF. The DNA of the CDR3 is TGTGCCAGCAGCTTGGGACAGGGCCCATGGGAGCAGTACTTC. The V gene is TRBV7-2, the J gene TRBJ2-7; TRBD1 aligns across 9 bases. Germline V lookup: CDR1 SGHTA, CDR2 FQGNSA. This CDR3 has 14 amino acids. Trimming removed 3 bases from V and 7 bases from J; junction bases left unmatched: 7.

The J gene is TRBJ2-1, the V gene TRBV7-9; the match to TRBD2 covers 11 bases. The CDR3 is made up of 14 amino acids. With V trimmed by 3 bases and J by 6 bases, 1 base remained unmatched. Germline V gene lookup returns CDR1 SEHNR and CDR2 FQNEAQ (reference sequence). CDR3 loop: CASSFGTSGNEQFF. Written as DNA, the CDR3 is TGTGCCAGCAGCTTCGGGACTAGCGGCAATGAGCAGTTCTTC.

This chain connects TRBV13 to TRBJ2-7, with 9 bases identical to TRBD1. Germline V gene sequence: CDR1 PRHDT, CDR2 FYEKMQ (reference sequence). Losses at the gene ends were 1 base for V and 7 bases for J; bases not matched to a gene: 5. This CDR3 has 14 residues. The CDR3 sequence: CASSLVGQGDEQYF. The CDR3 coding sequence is TGTGCCAGCAGCTTAGTGGGACAGGGTGATGAGCAGTACTTC.